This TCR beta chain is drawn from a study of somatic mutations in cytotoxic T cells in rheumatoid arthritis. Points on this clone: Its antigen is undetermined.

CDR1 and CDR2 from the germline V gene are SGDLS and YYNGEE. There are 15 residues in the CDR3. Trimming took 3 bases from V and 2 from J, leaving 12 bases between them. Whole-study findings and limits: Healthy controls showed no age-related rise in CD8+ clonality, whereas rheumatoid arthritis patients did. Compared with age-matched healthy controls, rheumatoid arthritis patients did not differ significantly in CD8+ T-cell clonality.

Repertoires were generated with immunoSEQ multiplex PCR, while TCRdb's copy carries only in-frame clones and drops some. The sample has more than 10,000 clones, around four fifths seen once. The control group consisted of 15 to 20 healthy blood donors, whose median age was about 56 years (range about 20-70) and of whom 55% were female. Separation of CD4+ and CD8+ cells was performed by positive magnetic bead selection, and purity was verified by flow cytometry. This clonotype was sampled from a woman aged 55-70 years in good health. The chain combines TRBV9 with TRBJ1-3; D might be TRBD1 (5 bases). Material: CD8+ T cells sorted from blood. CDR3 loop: CASSAGRVAGNTIYF. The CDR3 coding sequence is TGTGCCAGCAGCGCAGGCAGGGTAGCTGGAAACACCATATATTTT. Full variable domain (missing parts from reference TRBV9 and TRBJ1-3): DSGVTQTPKHLITATGQRVTLRCSPRSGDLSVYWYQQSLDQGLQFLIQYYNGEERAKGNILERFSAQQFPDLHSELNLSSLELGDSALYFCASSAGRVAGNTIYFGEGSWLTVV.